This TCR beta chain came from a study of T-cell reconstitution after alpha-beta-depleted transplantation in children. The table lists this clonotype with many counts. With 6 bases clipped from V and 4 bases from J, the junction kept 9 bases outside the gene matches. Germline CDR1 is SQVTM and CDR2 is ANQGSEA. The CDR3 contains 14 residues. Unique molecular identifiers tagged the TCRbeta library. TCRdb reprocessed the PCR reads with MiXCR, giving one entry per CDR3 protein. The sample carries 150,000 to 250,000 distinct CDR3 sequences, roughly 15% recorded once. The clonotype was recovered from a human donor who donated a stem cell graft to a child with acute lymphoblastic leukemia. The sequencing here drew on PBMCs from the stem cell graft donor, taken from the stem cell graft. The rearrangement links TRBV29-1 to TRBJ2-1; the match to TRBD2 covers 7 bases. CDR3 coding DNA: TGCAGCGTCGTAGAGACTAGCTGGTACAATGAGCAGTTCTTC. Its protein is CSVVETSWYNEQFF.